This T cell receptor beta chain was captured in a study of CD8 T cells in ankylosing spondylitis. Whole-study results and caveats: Matched ankylosing spondylitis synovial fluid reportedly showed significant enrichment of disease-linked clones. Disease-linked clones displayed a CD8+ phenotype and appeared relatively rarely in peripheral blood. Ankylosing spondylitis blood appeared to carry a characteristic TCR beta motif of seven to nine highly homologous variants. Past research had described some motif variants in reactive arthritis synovial fluid and blood.

By quantitative 5'-RACE with molecular barcodes, the TCR beta libraries were made. TCRdb called the 5' RACE reads again in MiXCR, with one record for every CDR3 protein. This sample has fewer than 550,000 distinct CDR3 sequences; over 4% occur once, and the top ten carry approximately 4%. This clonotype has at least ten counts. Its antigen is not identified. The V and J ends lost 0 bases and 1 base respectively, with 10 bases between them. In germline, CDR1 is LGHNA, CDR2 YNFKEQ. The CDR3 length is 16 residues. The receptor was derived from a male donor with ankylosing spondylitis. Material for sequencing was blood, either unsorted or a sorted T cell fraction (not recorded which). The chain couples TRBV4-2 to TRBJ1-5; weak D call: TRBD1 (6 bases). Here the CDR3 reads CASSQESGVSNQPQHF. The CDR3 DNA reads TGTGCCAGCAGCCAAGAGTCAGGGGTAAGCAATCAGCCCCAGCATTTT.